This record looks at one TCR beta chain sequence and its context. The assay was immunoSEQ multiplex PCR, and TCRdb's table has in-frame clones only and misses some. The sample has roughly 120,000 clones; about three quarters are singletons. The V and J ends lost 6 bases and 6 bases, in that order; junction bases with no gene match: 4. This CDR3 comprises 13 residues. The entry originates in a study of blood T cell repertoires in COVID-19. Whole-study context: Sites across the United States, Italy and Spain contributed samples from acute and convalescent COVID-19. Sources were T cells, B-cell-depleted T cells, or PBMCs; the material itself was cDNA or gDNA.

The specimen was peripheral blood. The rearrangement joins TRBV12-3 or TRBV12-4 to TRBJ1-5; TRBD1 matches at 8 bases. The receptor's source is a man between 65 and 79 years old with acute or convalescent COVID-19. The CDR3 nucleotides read TGTGCCAGCAGCGACAGGGGTGTTCAGCCCCAGCATTTT. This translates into CASSDRGVQPQHF.